A single TCR beta chain is shown here with its context. Germline V gives CDR1 SGHTA, CDR2 FQGNSA. Trimming removed 1 base from V and 0 bases from J, with 12 bases in between. The CDR3 runs to 16 residues. These data belong to a study of blood T cell repertoires in COVID-19. Repertoires were generated with immunoSEQ multiplex PCR, while TCRdb's copy carries only in-frame clones and drops some. Counted here are some 56,000 clones, approximately 80% occurring once; the ten biggest clones make up approximately 30%. This chain joins TRBV7-2 and TRBJ1-2, with D unresolved. This TCR derives from a woman of 80 years or more with active or convalescent COVID-19. Sequencing used peripheral blood. This CDR3 is CASSLGRQPANYGYTF. CDR3 sequence (DNA): TGTGCCAGCAGCTTAGGCAGGCAGCCAGCTAACTATGGCTACACCTTC.